Sequencing of this T cell receptor beta chain was carried out in a study of blood T cells in healthy people across ages. This clonotype showed up just a few times. PCR was performed a second time for about 6 to 12 cycles using a sample-barcoded 5' primer and a J-beta primer mix. Tags on each cDNA molecule came from a template-switch adaptor with 12 random nucleotides. Each CDR3 protein gets one entry after TCRdb re-called the 5' RACE reads with MiXCR. The sample has approximately 1.5 million distinct CDR3 sequences; roughly 30% are singletons. Between the trimmed V and J ends, which lost 5 bases and 2 bases, there was a span of 21 bases. CDR3 size: 17 residues. Germline V gives CDR1 MNHNS, CDR2 SASEGT.

The chain joins TRBV6-1 to TRBJ2-5, with D perhaps given as TRBD1 or TRBD2 (5 bases each). The clonotype was recovered from a woman in her twenties or thirties in good health. Sequencing input: blood. The CDR3 nucleotides read TGTGCCAGCAGTCTCCTACGACAGAGCGGAGCTCAAGAGACCCAGTACTTC. Protein: CASSLLRQSGAQETQYF.